The 24 T cell receptor beta chains presented below share a single source sample, sequenced in a study of vaccination and CD4 T cells after COVID-19. Treatment defined: approximately 10-day PBMC culture with coronavirus spike peptide pools or control peptides (ViraFEST assay). Cultured CD4+ T cell DNA was sequenced using the Oncomine TCR Beta short-read assay. A single record per CDR3 protein comes from TCRdb applying MiXCR to the PCR reads. The sample lists about 23,000 distinct CDR3 sequences; about 67% were seen once. These receptors lack a known antigen. The specimen was CD4+ T cells from blood, cultured in vitro, collected after SARS-CoV-2 vaccination. The receptors come from a human donor who received a COVID-19 vaccine.

V usage is TRBV15 and J usage is TRBJ2-5; D unresolved. The V end lost 0 bases, the J end lost 8 bases, and 10 bases lay between the germline ends. The CDR3 is 13 amino acids. Germline CDR1 is LNHNV and CDR2 is YYDKDF (reference sequence). CDR3 sequence: CATSRDWSATQYF. Here the CDR3 DNA reads TGTGCCACCAGCAGAGATTGGTCGGCAACCCAGTACTTC. Filled out from reference TRBV15 and TRBJ2-5, the complete variable domain reads DAMVIQNPRYQVTQFGKPVTLSCSQTLNHNVMYWYQQKSSQAPKLLFHYYDKDFNNEADTPDNFQSRRPNTSFCFLDIRSPGLGDTAMYLCATSRDWSATQYFGPGTRLLVL.

The chain is built from TRBV6-2 or TRBV6-3 and TRBJ2-7; D gene unclear. Germline assignment: CDR1 MNHEY and CDR2 SVGEGT. The CDR3 is made up of 14 amino acids. V was trimmed by 0 bases and J by 0 bases, leaving 6 bases between them. The CDR3 is CASSYSRASYEQYF. The CDR3 region has the DNA TGTGCCAGCAGTTACTCCCGGGCCTCCTACGAGCAGTACTTC.

This clonotype was observed a few times. This chain connects TRBV21-1 to TRBJ1-2; TRBD1 was called by the table and not checked on the DNA. TRBV21-1 is annotated as a pseudogene. The CDR3 length is 18 residues. The CDR3 spells CASSKSRLATGGHYGYTF. CDR3 DNA sequence: TGTGCCAGCAGCAAATCCCGGTTGGCGACGGGGGGCCACTATGGCTACACCTTC.

The chain recombines TRBV2 with TRBJ1-2, with unresolved D. Germline CDR1 and CDR2: SNHLY and FYNNEI. The length of the CDR3 is 10 residues. Trimming stripped 3 bases from V and 7 bases from J, with 3 bases between. The CDR3 spells CASSEAGYTF. CDR3 coding DNA: TGTGCCAGCAGTGAGGCTGGCTACACCTTC.

In its sample, this clonotype was seen a few times. The chain uses TRBV7-8 and TRBJ2-3, with 9 bases fitting TRBD2. The CDR3 has 16 amino acids. Unmatched junction bases numbered 6, after V lost 3 bases and J lost 2 bases. The germline gives CDR1 SGHVS, CDR2 FQNEAQ. The CDR3 DNA reads TGTGCCAGCAGCTTGGTTAGCGGGAGAAACACAGATACGCAGTATTTT. Translation: CASSLVSGRNTDTQYF. Combining the CDR3 with reference TRBV7-8 and TRBJ2-3 gives the whole variable domain GAGVSQSPRYKVAKRGQDVALRCDPISGHVSLFWYQQALGQGPEFLTYFQNEAQLDKSGLPSDRFFAERPEGSVSTLKIQRTQQEDSAVYLCASSLVSGRNTDTQYFGPGTRLTVL.

This rearrangement joins TRBV7-2 to TRBJ2-2; D might be TRBD2 (6 bases). CDR3 length: 17 amino acids. The V gene lost 1 base and the J gene lost 2 bases, with 14 bases spanning the gap. Germline values: CDR1 SGHTA, CDR2 FQGNSA. The CDR3 here is CASSLGDAGINTGELFF. CDR3 in DNA: TGTGCCAGCAGCTTAGGGGACGCGGGGATAAACACCGGGGAGCTGTTTTTT. Using reference TRBV7-2 and TRBJ2-2 for the parts outside the CDR3, the full variable domain is GAGVSQSPSNKVTEKGKDVELRCDPISGHTALYWYRQSLGQGLEFLIYFQGNSAPDKSGLPSDRFSAERTGGSVSTLTIQRTQQEDSAVYLCASSLGDAGINTGELFFGEGSRLTVL.

The chain couples TRBV20-1 to TRBJ1-2; D unresolved. The CDR3 is 13 residues long. CDR1 DFQATT and CDR2 SNEGSKA come from the germline V gene (reference sequence). Trimming took 5 bases from V and 5 from J, leaving 15 bases between them. The CDR3 here is CSAFDGVAYGYTF. Written as DNA, the CDR3 is TGCAGTGCTTTCGACGGTGTGGCGTATGGCTACACCTTC.

This clonotype was observed once. The chain links TRBV6-1 to TRBJ1-4; D unresolved. Germline V CDR1 and CDR2: MNHNS, SASEGT. With 8 bases removed from V and 8 bases from J, the gap between germline ends came to 12 bases. The CDR3 has 12 amino acids. This CDR3 reads CASGIRQEKLFF. In DNA form, the CDR3 reads TGTGCCAGCGGTATTAGGCAGGAAAAACTGTTTTTT.

In its sample, this clonotype was seen a few times. The rearrangement uses TRBV7-7 and TRBJ2-1; D possibly corresponds to TRBD1 (6 bases). The V gene's germline CDR1 is SSHAT and CDR2 FNYEAQ (reference sequence). CDR3 length: 13 amino acids. The V gene lost 5 bases and the J gene lost 5 bases, with 10 bases spanning the gap. The CDR3 is CASSRGQNNEQFF. The CDR3 bases are TGTGCCAGCAGCCGAGGACAGAACAATGAGCAGTTCTTC.

The chain carries TRBV6-1 and TRBJ2-7; 9 positions match TRBD1. With V trimmed by 0 bases and J by 6 bases, 3 bases remained unmatched. The CDR3 extends over 14 amino acids. The germline CDR1 and CDR2 sequences are MNHNS and SASEGT. The chain's CDR3 is CASSEADRGFEQYF. CDR3 coding DNA: TGTGCCAGCAGTGAAGCGGACAGGGGTTTCGAGCAGTACTTC.

This clonotype is labeled as large. One end of the junction varies from germline; a read error may be responsible. The genes are TRBV6-5 and TRBJ1-6; D not resolved. Germline assignment: CDR1 MNHEY and CDR2 SVGAGI. The CDR3 is 15 amino acids. The DNA of the CDR3 is TGTGCCAGCAGCTACTCTTACGAGGGAGACTCACCCCTCCACTTT. Its protein is CASSYSYEGDSPLHF.

The chain joins TRBV2 to TRBJ1-3; a weak D match, TRBD1 (5 bases). The CDR3 is made up of 14 amino acids. Trimming cost V 6 bases and J 7 bases, with 16 bases left between them. Germline loops: CDR1 SNHLY, CDR2 FYNNEI. The CDR3 is CASRAGRNRNTIYF. The CDR3 DNA follows: TGTGCCAGCAGGGCAGGGCGTAATCGGAACACCATATATTTT.

This clonotype was observed a handful of times. This chain links TRBV11-3 with TRBJ2-5; D unresolved. The CDR3 loop spans 13 amino acids. Trimming took 3 bases from V and 5 from J, leaving 10 bases between them. Per the germline V gene, CDR1 is SGHNT and CDR2 is YENEEA. CDR3 sequence reads: CASSFDAEETQYF. DNA of the CDR3: TGTGCCAGCAGCTTTGACGCCGAGGAGACCCAGTACTTC. Full variable domain (remainder filled in from reference TRBV11-3 and TRBJ2-5): EAGVVQSPRYKIIEKKQPVAFWCNPISGHNTLYWYLQNLGQGPELLIRYENEEAVDDSQLPKDRFSAERLKGVDSTLKIQPAELGDSAVYLCASSFDAEETQYFGPGTRLLVL.

This rearrangement joins TRBV12-3 or TRBV12-4 to TRBJ2-5; TRBD2 matches 10 bases. This CDR3 contains 17 residues. Germline trimming cut 5 bases from V and 3 bases from J; bases unmatched to any gene: 12. CDR3 coding DNA: TGTGCCAGCAGTCCCCTTAGGCTAGCGGGGGAAAAAGAGACCCAGTACTTC. As protein: CASSPLRLAGEKETQYF.

The chain joins TRBV10-3 to TRBJ1-2; D is perhaps TRBD1 (5 bases). This CDR3 has 14 amino acids. The V gene's germline CDR1 is ENHRY and CDR2 SYGVKD. Trimming removed 10 bases at V and 8 bases at J, with 23 bases between. The CDR3 protein is CASLRSGAREGYTF. CDR3 DNA: TGTGCCAGCCTGAGATCCGGGGCGAGGGAGGGCTACACCTTC.

This clonotype was counted between two and nine times. V usage is TRBV15 and J usage is TRBJ1-5; D remains ambiguous. CDR3 length: 15 residues. Looked up from germline, CDR1 is LNHNV and CDR2 is YYDKDF (reference sequence). The V gene lost 0 bases and the J gene lost 2 bases, with 8 bases spanning the gap. The CDR3 protein is CATSREGRGNQPQHF. CDR3 coding DNA: TGTGCCACCAGCAGAGAGGGAAGAGGCAATCAGCCCCAGCATTTT. The entire variable domain, with the rest obtained from reference TRBV15 and TRBJ1-5, is as follows: DAMVIQNPRYQVTQFGKPVTLSCSQTLNHNVMYWYQQKSSQAPKLLFHYYDKDFNNEADTPDNFQSRRPNTSFCFLDIRSPGLGDTAMYLCATSREGRGNQPQHFGDGTRLSIL.

The chain employs TRBV4-2 and TRBJ1-5, with 9 bases matching TRBD1. V lost 4 bases to trimming and J lost 4 bases; unmatched junction nucleotides: 11. Germline V gene sequence: CDR1 LGHNA, CDR2 YNFKEQ. The CDR3 length is 17 residues. CDR3: CASSPSGQGIRNQPQHF. CDR3 nucleotide sequence: TGTGCCAGCAGCCCGAGTGGACAGGGGATTCGAAATCAGCCCCAGCATTTT.

This chain uses TRBV15 with TRBJ1-1; D ambiguous. V was clipped by 3 bases and J by 4 bases, with 12 bases between them. Germline assignment: CDR1 LNHNV and CDR2 YYDKDF (reference sequence). This CDR3 has 14 amino acids. This chain's CDR3 is CATSSGVPSTEAFF. DNA for the CDR3: TGTGCCACCAGCAGCGGGGTCCCGAGCACTGAAGCTTTCTTT.

The chain combines TRBV30 with TRBJ2-3; D possibly corresponds to TRBD2 (6 bases). Germline V lookup: CDR1 GTSNPN, CDR2 SVGIG (reference sequence). The CDR3 contains 13 residues. Trimming left V 1 base short and J 5 bases short, with 10 bases between. The CDR3 DNA reads as TGTGCCTGGAGTGGACTGGGGGGAGATACGCAGTATTTT. It specifies CAWSGLGGDTQYF.

In this sample, this clonotype turned up a few times. V and J are TRBV6-2 or TRBV6-3 and TRBJ2-7; 7 bases fit TRBD2. Germline V gives CDR1 MNHEY, CDR2 SVGEGT. The trim removed 8 bases at V and 3 bases at J, leaving 7 bases unmatched. CDR3 length equals 13 residues. CDR3 sequence: CASGRDYLYEQYF. The DNA for the CDR3 is TGTGCCAGCGGCCGGGACTATCTCTACGAGCAGTACTTC.

This clonotype has only a few counts. This chain links TRBV11-3 with TRBJ1-2, with TRBD1 as a possible D gene (6 bases). The CDR3 runs 14 residues. Trimming pared 4 bases from V and 7 bases from J, leaving 16 bases between. Germline CDR1 reads SGHNT; CDR2 reads YENEEA. The CDR3 coding sequence is TGTGCCAGCAGCTCCAGGAGGGGGGCCGGTGGCTACACCTTC. Translating it yields CASSSRRGAGGYTF.

V is TRBV18 and J is TRBJ2-1, with D possibly being TRBD1 (6 bases). With 2 bases removed from V and 1 base from J, the gap between germline ends came to 9 bases. CDR3 length: 15 amino acids. Germline V lookup: CDR1 KGHSH, CDR2 LQKENI. CDR3 amino acids: CASSPGGASYNEQFF. The DNA for the CDR3 is TGTGCCAGCTCACCAGGGGGCGCATCCTACAATGAGCAGTTCTTC.

For this clonotype: A read error may produce the germline difference seen at one junction end. The chain uses TRBV6-1 and TRBJ1-3; 9 bases match TRBD1. This CDR3 has 17 amino acids. Per the germline V gene, CDR1 is MNHNS and CDR2 is SASEGT. This chain's CDR3 is CASSEGQGLGSGNTIYF. The CDR3 region has the DNA TGTGCCAGCAGCGAAGGACAGGGGTTGGGCTCTGGAAACACCATATATTTT.

V usage is TRBV11-3 and J usage is TRBJ1-6; D is possibly TRBD1 (5 bases). Trimming removed 2 bases from V and 7 bases from J, with 6 bases in between. Germline V lookup: CDR1 SGHNT, CDR2 YENEEA. The CDR3 consists of 13 residues. In DNA, the CDR3 is TGTGCCAGCAGCTTAAAGGGGAATTCACCCCTCCACTTT. Translated, it gives CASSLKGNSPLHF.